The 25 T cell receptor beta chains presented below share a single source sample, sequenced in a study of T cell responses to AZD1222 COVID-19 vaccine. TCRdb's table, derived via immunoSEQ multiplex PCR, lists solely in-frame clones and lacks some. The table records 150,000 to 200,000 clones, 90% of them present only once. The sequenced sample was peripheral blood, obtained on day 0 of AZD1222 vaccination. These receptors came from an adult in good health.

The chain recombines TRBV5-1 with TRBJ2-5; 9 bases agree with TRBD1. This CDR3 is built from 14 residues. V dropped 0 bases and J dropped 3; count of bases not matched to a gene: 0. Germline assignment: CDR1 SGHRS and CDR2 YFSETQ. This CDR3 reads CASSLGQGEETQYF. In DNA, the CDR3 is TGCGCCAGCAGCTTGGGACAGGGGGAAGAGACCCAGTACTTC.

V is TRBV9 and J is TRBJ1-6; a weak D match, TRBD1 (6 bases). This CDR3 has 13 residues. Germline CDR1 and CDR2: SGDLS and YYNGEE. Between the trimmed V and J ends, which lost 2 bases and 9 bases, there was a span of 9 bases. The CDR3 spells CASSVGAGSPLHF. CDR3 nucleotides: TGTGCCAGCAGCGTGGGGGCCGGTTCACCCCTCCACTTT.

The chain uses TRBV7-9 and TRBJ2-4; 7 bases are shared with TRBD1. The germline gives CDR1 SEHNR, CDR2 FQNEAQ (reference sequence). Trimming at V came to 5 bases and at J to 5 bases, leaving 9 bases not matched to a gene. This CDR3 is 15 amino acids long. The CDR3 reads CASSRGGARENIQYF. CDR3 in DNA: TGTGCCAGCAGCCGAGGGGGCGCGAGGGAAAACATTCAGTACTTC.

This clone came up once. The J gene is TRBJ1-6, the V gene TRBV6-5; TRBD1 aligns across 7 bases. Germline V lookup: CDR1 MNHEY, CDR2 SVGAGI. The trim removed 7 bases at V and 8 bases at J, leaving 5 bases unmatched. The CDR3 has 13 residues. The DNA for the CDR3 is TGTGCCAGCACCCCCCAGGGGGATTCACCCCTCCACTTT. Encoded protein: CASTPQGDSPLHF.

The rearrangement joins TRBV28 to TRBJ1-3, with D possibly matching TRBD1 (6 bases). The germline V and J ends were trimmed by 4 bases and 0 bases, with 16 bases remaining between them. CDR1 MDHEN and CDR2 SYDVKM come from the germline V gene. The CDR3 consists of 17 residues. The CDR3 spells CASSSWVGGSSGNTIYF. As DNA, the CDR3 is TGTGCCAGCAGTTCCTGGGTAGGGGGAAGCTCTGGAAACACCATATATTTT.

In this sample, this clone turned up once. The chain has TRBV5-5 and TRBJ2-1, with 8 bases lining up with TRBD1. This CDR3 region has 18 residues. Trimming took 0 bases from V and 6 from J; bases not matched to a gene: 14. Germline V gives CDR1 SGHKS, CDR2 YYEKEE (reference sequence). CDR3 sequence: CASSLGRQGASVGNEQFF. The CDR3 nucleotides are TGTGCCAGCAGCTTGGGTAGGCAGGGGGCTTCCGTAGGCAATGAGCAGTTCTTC.

The CDR3 coding sequence is TGTGCCAGCAGTTTATTCCAGCCCGGGGGCCTCCACTTT. Translating it yields CASSLFQPGGLHF. The chain carries TRBV28 and TRBJ1-6; a weak D match, TRBD1 (5 bases). Trimming cost V 1 base and J 15 bases, with 13 bases left between them. This CDR3 region has 13 residues. Germline V lookup: CDR1 MDHEN, CDR2 SYDVKM.

This clone was detected only a few times. V is TRBV6-1 and J is TRBJ1-2; possibly TRBD1 for D (5 bases). Trimming took off 3 bases at V and 2 bases at J, with 13 bases between the two ends. This CDR3 comprises 15 residues. Germline values: CDR1 MNHNS, CDR2 SASEGT. The CDR3 region has the DNA TGTGCCAGCAGTGAGGGGCAGGGTAGGAACTATGGCTACACCTTC. Translating gives CASSEGQGRNYGYTF.

This clone was picked up one time. The rearrangement uses TRBV7-2 and TRBJ1-5, with 7 bases identical to TRBD1. CDR3 length: 15 residues. Germline CDR1 SGHTA, CDR2 FQGNSA. The ends lost 6 bases at V and 0 bases at J; junction bases unmatched: 5. The CDR3 reads CASRGQPYSNQPQHF. As DNA, the CDR3 is TGTGCCAGCAGGGGACAGCCGTATAGCAATCAGCCCCAGCATTTT.

The chain couples TRBV2 to TRBJ2-1; D possibly corresponds to TRBD1 (5 bases). V was pared by 6 bases and J by 10 bases, with 16 bases between. This CDR3 comprises 13 residues. The germline V gene encodes CDR1 SNHLY and CDR2 FYNNEI. CDR3 sequence: CASSLGVGIEQFF. In DNA, the CDR3 is TGTGCCAGCAGCTTAGGGGTGGGAATCGAGCAGTTCTTC.

The chain is built from TRBV7-2 and TRBJ2-7; D remains unclear. V was cut by 5 bases and J by 2 bases, with 13 bases left in between. From germline, CDR1 is SGHTA and CDR2 FQGNSA. CDR3 length: 14 residues. The CDR3 nucleotides are TGTGCCAGCAGCAACTCGCCAGCCACCTACGAGCAGTACTTC. This encodes CASSNSPATYEQYF.

This chain connects TRBV2 to TRBJ1-4; 8 bases align to TRBD1. The CDR3 consists of 17 residues. The ends lost 6 bases at V and 0 bases at J; junction bases unmatched: 9. Germline values: CDR1 SNHLY, CDR2 FYNNEI. The CDR3 region is CASRAGQGFATNEKLFF. The DNA for the CDR3 is TGTGCCAGCAGAGCCGGACAGGGATTTGCAACTAATGAAAAACTGTTTTTT.

Remarks on this clone: Germline and junction disagree at one end, which may indicate a read error. The rearrangement joins TRBV7-7 to TRBJ2-5; 11 bases are a match to TRBD2. Looked up from germline, CDR1 is SSHAT and CDR2 is FNYEAQ (reference sequence). CDR3 length equals 16 residues. The DNA for the CDR3 is TGTGCTAGCAGTCCTCGACTAGCGGGGTCACAAGAGACCCAGTACTTC. This codes for CASSPRLAGSQETQYF.

The chain has TRBV12-3 or TRBV12-4 and TRBJ2-2; D gene unclear. Trimming cost V 2 bases and J 4 bases, with 5 bases left between them. The length of the CDR3 is 13 residues. The CDR3: CASSLTSTGELFF. The CDR3 coding sequence is TGTGCCAGCAGTTTAACCTCCACCGGGGAGCTGTTTTTT.

This chain uses TRBV30 with TRBJ2-3; 7 nucleotides agree with TRBD2. The germline gives CDR1 GTSNPN, CDR2 SVGIG (reference sequence). Unmatched junction bases numbered 7, after V lost 5 bases and J lost 5 bases. This CDR3 region has 13 residues. The CDR3 bases are TGTGCCTGGGGAGCGGGGTCACAAGATACGCAGTATTTT. Translation: CAWGAGSQDTQYF.

The V call is TRBV9, the J call TRBJ2-1; weak D call: TRBD2 (6 bases). V was cut by 1 base and J by 5 bases, with 10 bases left in between. The CDR3 is 14 residues long. Looked up from germline, CDR1 is SGDLS and CDR2 is YYNGEE. The CDR3 protein is CASSVWAGNNEQFF. The CDR3 DNA sequence: TGTGCCAGCAGCGTATGGGCGGGGAACAATGAGCAGTTCTTC.

The rearrangement links TRBV5-1 to TRBJ2-5, with 8 bases identical to TRBD1. Germline trimming cut 1 base from V and 5 bases from J; bases unmatched to any gene: 4. Germline V gives CDR1 SGHRS, CDR2 YFSETQ. CDR3 length equals 14 residues. For the CDR3, the DNA is TGCGCCAGCAGCTTGCAGGGGGCCTCCGAGACCCAGTACTTC. Encoded protein: CASSLQGASETQYF.

J is TRBJ1-6 and V is TRBV3-1 (or the pseudogene TRBV3-2), with TRBD1 matching over 7 bases. V was clipped by 8 bases and J by 7 bases; unmatched bases: 8. Germline V gene data show CDR1 as LGHDT and CDR2 as YNNKEL (reference sequence). The CDR3 loop spans 14 amino acids. CDR3 DNA sequence: TGTGCCAGCGGAGGCAGGGGGTTCAATTCACCCCTCCACTTT. This translates into CASGGRGFNSPLHF.

The J gene is TRBJ2-1, the V gene TRBV7-2; D is undetermined. The germline V gene has CDR1 SGHTA and CDR2 FQGNSA. Trimming cost V 0 bases and J 3 bases, with 9 bases left between them. The CDR3 runs to 15 residues. The DNA for the CDR3 is TGTGCCAGCAGCTTAGCCCATTCCTACTACAATGAGCAGTTCTTC. Amino acids: CASSLAHSYYNEQFF.

This sequence joins TRBV5-4 and TRBJ2-3; D not certain. The CDR3 runs 16 residues. Germline lookup yields CDR1 SGHNT and CDR2 YYREEE (reference sequence). V lost 6 bases to trimming and J lost 1 base, with 18 bases between them. CDR3 sequence reads: CASTPAIHAGTDTQYF. For the CDR3, the DNA is TGTGCCAGCACCCCGGCGATACACGCTGGCACAGATACGCAGTATTTT.

The V gene is TRBV7-6, the J gene TRBJ2-7; TRBD1 agrees at 9 bases. This CDR3 contains 17 residues. V was pared by 5 bases and J by 7 bases, with 18 bases of the junction left unmatched. Germline values: CDR1 SGHVS, CDR2 FNYEAQ. The CDR3 DNA sequence: TGTGCCAGCAGCCCACGAACGGGACAGGGACTCACAGGGGAGCAGTACTTC. Its protein product is CASSPRTGQGLTGEQYF.

The chain has TRBV18 and TRBJ2-7; D may correspond to TRBD1 or TRBD2 (5 bases each). The CDR3 has 13 residues. The V end was cut by 3 bases, the J end by 6 bases, with 12 bases between. Germline loops: CDR1 KGHSH, CDR2 LQKENI. In nucleotides, the CDR3 is TGTGCCAGCTCACCGAGAGGTGGGGGCGAGCAGTACTTC. The encoded protein is CASSPRGGGEQYF.

This clone has only one observation. Written as DNA, the CDR3 is TGTGCCAGCAGCTTAGGAGGCGGGGGGTTAGGGGAGCAGTACTTC. It is translated as CASSLGGGGLGEQYF. The genes are TRBV7-2 and TRBJ2-7; the match to TRBD2 covers 8 bases. The CDR3 runs to 15 residues. Germline-derived CDR1 and CDR2 are SGHTA and FQGNSA. With 1 base clipped from V and 7 bases from J, the junction kept 9 bases outside the gene matches.

V and J are TRBV4-3 and TRBJ2-2; TRBD1 aligns across 7 bases. The CDR3 covers 16 residues. V dropped 4 bases and J dropped 8; count of bases not matched to a gene: 13. The germline gives CDR1 LGHNA, CDR2 YSLEER. CDR3 DNA: TGCGCCAGCAGCCTCAGCCCTACAGGGGCGGTAGGGGAGCTGTTTTTT. This sequence encodes CASSLSPTGAVGELFF.

The chain uses TRBV6-6 and TRBJ2-2; 7 bases are shared with TRBD1. This CDR3 contains 15 residues. V lost 7 bases to trimming and J lost 6 bases; unmatched junction nucleotides: 11. Germline loops: CDR1 MNHNY, CDR2 SVGAGI (reference sequence). The DNA of the CDR3 is TGTGCCAGCACCGAGGTCAGGGGGTGGTCCGGGGAGCTGTTTTTT. This codes for CASTEVRGWSGELFF.